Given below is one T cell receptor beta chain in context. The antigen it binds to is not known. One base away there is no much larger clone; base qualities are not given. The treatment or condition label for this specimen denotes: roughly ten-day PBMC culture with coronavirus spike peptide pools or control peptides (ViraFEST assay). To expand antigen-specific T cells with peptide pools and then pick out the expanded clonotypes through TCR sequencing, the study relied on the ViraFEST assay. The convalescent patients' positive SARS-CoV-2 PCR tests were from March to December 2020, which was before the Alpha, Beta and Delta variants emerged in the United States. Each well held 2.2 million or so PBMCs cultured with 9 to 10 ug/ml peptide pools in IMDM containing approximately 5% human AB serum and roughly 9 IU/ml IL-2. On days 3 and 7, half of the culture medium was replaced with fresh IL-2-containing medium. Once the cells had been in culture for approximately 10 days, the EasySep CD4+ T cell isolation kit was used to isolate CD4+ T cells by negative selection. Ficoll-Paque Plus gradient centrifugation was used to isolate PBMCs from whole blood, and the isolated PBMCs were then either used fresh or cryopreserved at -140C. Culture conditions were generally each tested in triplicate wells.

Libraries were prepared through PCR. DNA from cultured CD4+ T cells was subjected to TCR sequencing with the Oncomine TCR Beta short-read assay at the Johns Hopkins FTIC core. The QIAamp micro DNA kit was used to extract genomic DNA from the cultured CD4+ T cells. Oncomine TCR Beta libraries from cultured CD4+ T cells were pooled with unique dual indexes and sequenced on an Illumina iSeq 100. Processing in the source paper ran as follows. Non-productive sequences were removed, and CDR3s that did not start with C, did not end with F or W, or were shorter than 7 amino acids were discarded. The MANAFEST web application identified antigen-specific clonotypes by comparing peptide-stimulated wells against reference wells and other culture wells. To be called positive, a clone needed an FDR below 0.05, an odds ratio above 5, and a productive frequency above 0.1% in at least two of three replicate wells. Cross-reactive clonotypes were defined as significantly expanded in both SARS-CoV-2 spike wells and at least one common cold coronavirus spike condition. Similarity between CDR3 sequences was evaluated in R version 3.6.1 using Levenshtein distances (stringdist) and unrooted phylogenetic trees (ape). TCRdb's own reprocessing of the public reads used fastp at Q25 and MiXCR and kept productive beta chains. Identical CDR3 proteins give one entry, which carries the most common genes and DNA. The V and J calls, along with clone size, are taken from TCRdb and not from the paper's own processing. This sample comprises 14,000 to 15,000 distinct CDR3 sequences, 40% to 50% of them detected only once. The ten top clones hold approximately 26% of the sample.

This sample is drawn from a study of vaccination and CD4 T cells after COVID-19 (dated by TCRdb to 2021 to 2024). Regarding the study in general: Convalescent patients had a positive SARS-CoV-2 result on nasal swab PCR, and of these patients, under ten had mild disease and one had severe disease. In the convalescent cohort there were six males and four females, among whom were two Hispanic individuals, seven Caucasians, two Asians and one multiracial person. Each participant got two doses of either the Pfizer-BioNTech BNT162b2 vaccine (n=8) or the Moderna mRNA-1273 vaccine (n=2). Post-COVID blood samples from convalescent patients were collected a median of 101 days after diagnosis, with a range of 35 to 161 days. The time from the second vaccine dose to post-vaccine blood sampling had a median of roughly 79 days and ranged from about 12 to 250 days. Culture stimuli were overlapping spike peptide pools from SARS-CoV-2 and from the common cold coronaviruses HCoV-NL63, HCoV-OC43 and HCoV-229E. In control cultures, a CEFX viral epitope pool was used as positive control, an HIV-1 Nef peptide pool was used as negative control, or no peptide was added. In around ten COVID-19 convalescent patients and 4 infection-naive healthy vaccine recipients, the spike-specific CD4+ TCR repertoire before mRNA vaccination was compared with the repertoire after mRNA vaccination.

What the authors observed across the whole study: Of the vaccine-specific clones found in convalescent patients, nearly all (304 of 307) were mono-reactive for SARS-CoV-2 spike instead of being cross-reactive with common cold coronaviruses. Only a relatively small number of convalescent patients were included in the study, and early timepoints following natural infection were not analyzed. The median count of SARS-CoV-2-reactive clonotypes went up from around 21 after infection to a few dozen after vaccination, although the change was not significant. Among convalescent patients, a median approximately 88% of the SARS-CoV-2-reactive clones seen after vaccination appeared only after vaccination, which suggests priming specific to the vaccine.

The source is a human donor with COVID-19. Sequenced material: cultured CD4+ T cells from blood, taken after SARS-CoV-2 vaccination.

The CDR3 reads as follows: CASSPGTGGAYGYTF. The bases read TGTGCCAGTAGTCCAGGGACAGGGGGCGCCTATGGCTACACCTTC. The chain was built from TRBV19 and TRBJ1-2; 12 bases in between match TRBD1. Compared with germline, V lacks 5 bases and J lacks 4 bases; bases without a gene match: 5. Inclusive of the bounding cysteine and phenylalanine, the CDR3 is 15 residues long. Kept here is only the CDR3 DNA, which spans 45 bases and is read in frame from base 1. The germline V gene (reference sequence) provides CDR1 LNHDA and CDR2 SQIVND. With the rest looked up from the reference TRBV19 and TRBJ1-2 genes rather than sequenced, the full variable domain is DGGITQSPKYLFRKEGQNVTLSCEQNLNHDAMYWYRQDPGQGLRLIYYSQIVNDFQKGDIAEGYSVSREKKESFPLTVTSAQKNPTAFYLCASSPGTGGAYGYTFGSGTRLTVV.